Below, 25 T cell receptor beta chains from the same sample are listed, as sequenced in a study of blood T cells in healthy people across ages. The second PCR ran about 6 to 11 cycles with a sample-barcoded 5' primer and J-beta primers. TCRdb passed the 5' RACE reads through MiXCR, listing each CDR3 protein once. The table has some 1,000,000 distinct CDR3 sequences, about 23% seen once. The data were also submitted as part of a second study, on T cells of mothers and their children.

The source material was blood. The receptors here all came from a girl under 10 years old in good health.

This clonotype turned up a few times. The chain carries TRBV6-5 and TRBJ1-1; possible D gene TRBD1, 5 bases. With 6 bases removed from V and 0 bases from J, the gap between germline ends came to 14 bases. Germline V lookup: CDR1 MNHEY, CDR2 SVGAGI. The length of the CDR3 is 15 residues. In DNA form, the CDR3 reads TGTGCCAGCAGGCGCAGGGACCCCATGAACACTGAAGCTTTCTTT. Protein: CASRRRDPMNTEAFF.

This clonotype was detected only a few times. The CDR3 nucleotides read TGTGCCAGCAGTCCGGCGGAGACAGGGGATATTCGGGGCTACACCTTC. Amino acids: CASSPAETGDIRGYTF. The chain combines TRBV3-1 with TRBJ1-2; 8 bases align to TRBD1. CDR1 and CDR2 from the germline V gene are LGHDT and YNNKEL (reference sequence). V shed 6 bases and J 8 bases; nucleotides not matched to a gene: 17. This CDR3 is 16 amino acids long.

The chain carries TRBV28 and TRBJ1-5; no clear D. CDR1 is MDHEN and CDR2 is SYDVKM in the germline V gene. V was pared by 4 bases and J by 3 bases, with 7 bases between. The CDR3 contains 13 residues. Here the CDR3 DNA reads TGTGCCAGCAGTTACACCTACAATCAGCCCCAGCATTTT. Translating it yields CASSYTYNQPQHF. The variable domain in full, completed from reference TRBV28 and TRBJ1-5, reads DVKVTQSSRYLVKRTGEKVFLECVQDMDHENMFWYRQDPGLGLRLIYFSYDVKMKEKGDIPEGYSVSREKKERFSLILESASTNQTSMYLCASSYTYNQPQHFGDGTRLSIL.

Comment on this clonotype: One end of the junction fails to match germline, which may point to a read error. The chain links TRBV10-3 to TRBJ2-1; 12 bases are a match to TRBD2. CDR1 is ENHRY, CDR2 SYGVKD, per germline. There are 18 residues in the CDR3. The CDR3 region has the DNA TGTGCCATCAGCGAGTCGACCCTAGCGGGGGGGCGGTTCAATGAGCAGTTCTTC. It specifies CAISESTLAGGRFNEQFF.

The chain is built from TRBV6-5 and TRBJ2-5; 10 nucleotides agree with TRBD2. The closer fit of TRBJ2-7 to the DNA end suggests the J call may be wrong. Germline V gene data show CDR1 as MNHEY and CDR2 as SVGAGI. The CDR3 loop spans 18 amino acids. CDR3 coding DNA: TGTGCCAGCAGTTACTTATCGCTAGCGGGGGCCAAATCCTACGAGCAGTACTTC. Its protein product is CASSYLSLAGAKSYEQYF.

CDR3 protein: CSDKETQYF. Written as DNA, the CDR3 is TGCAGCGATAAAGAGACCCAGTACTTC. The V call is TRBV29-1, the J call TRBJ2-5; D remains ambiguous. In germline, CDR1 is SQVTM, CDR2 ANQGSEA. CDR3 length: 9 amino acids. V was cut by 7 bases and J by 3 bases, with 3 bases left in between.

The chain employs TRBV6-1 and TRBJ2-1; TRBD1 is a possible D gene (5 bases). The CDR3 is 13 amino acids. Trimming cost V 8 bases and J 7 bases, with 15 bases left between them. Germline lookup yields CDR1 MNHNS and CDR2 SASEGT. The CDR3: CASVGAGLNEQFF. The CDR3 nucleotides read TGTGCCAGCGTAGGGGCAGGGCTTAATGAGCAGTTCTTC.

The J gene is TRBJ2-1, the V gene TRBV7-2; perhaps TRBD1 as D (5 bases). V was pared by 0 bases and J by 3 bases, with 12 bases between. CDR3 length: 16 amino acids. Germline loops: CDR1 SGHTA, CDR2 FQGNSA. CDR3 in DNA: TGTGCCAGCAGCTTAGCGAAAAGGGGCGGCTACAATGAGCAGTTCTTC. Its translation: CASSLAKRGGYNEQFF.

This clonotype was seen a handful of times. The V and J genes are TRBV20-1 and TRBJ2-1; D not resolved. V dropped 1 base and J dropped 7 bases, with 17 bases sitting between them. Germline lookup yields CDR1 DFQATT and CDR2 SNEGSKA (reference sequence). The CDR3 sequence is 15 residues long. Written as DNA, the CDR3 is TGCAGTGCTAGAGTCCGGAATCCGGGCCCGAATGAGCAGTTCTTC. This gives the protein CSARVRNPGPNEQFF.

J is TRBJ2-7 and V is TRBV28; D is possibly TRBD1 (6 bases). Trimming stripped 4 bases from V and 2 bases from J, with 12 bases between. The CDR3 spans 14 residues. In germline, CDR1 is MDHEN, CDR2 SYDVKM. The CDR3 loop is CASSSLTGTYEQYF. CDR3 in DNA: TGTGCCAGCAGTTCGCTGACAGGAACCTACGAGCAGTACTTC.

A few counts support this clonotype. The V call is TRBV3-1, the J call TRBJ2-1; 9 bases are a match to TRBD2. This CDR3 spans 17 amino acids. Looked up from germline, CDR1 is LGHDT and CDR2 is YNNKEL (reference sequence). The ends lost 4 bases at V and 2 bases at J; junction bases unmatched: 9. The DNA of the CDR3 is TGTGCCAGCAGCCCCTCACCGGGACTAGCAGCCTACAATGAGCAGTTCTTC. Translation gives CASSPSPGLAAYNEQFF.

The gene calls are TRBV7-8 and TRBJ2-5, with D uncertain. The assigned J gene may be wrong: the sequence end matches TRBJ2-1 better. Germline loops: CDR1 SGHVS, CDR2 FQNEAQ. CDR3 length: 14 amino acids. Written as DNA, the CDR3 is TGTGCCAGCAGCTCCAGTCCCCTTACCAATGAGCAGTTCTTC. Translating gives CASSSSPLTNEQFF.

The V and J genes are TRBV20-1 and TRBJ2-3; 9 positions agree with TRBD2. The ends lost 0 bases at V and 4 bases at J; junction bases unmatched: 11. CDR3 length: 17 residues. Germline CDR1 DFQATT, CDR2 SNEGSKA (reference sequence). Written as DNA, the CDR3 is TGCAGTGCTAGAGATTTCGGGGCGGGAGGGCCTGCAGATACGCAGTATTTT. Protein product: CSARDFGAGGPADTQYF.

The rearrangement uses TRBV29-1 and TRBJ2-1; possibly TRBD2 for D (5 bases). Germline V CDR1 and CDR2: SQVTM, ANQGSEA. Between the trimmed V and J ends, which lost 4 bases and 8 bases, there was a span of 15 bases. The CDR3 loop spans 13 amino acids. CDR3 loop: CSVGLLVRDEQFF. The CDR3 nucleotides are TGCAGCGTTGGGCTGTTGGTGAGGGATGAGCAGTTCTTC.

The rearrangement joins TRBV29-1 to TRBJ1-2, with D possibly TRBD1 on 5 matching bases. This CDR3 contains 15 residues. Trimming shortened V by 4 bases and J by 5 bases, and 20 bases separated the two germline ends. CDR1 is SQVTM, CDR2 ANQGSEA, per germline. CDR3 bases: TGCAGCGTTGGAAGCCTTGGGGGTGGGAGTTATGGCTACACCTTC. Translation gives CSVGSLGGGSYGYTF.

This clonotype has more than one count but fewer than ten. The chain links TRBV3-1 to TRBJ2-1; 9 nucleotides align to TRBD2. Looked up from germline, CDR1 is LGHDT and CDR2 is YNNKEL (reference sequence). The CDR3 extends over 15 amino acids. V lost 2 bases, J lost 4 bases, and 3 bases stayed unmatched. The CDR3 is CASSQSSGAYNEQFF. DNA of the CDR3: TGTGCCAGCAGCCAATCTAGCGGGGCTTACAATGAGCAGTTCTTC.

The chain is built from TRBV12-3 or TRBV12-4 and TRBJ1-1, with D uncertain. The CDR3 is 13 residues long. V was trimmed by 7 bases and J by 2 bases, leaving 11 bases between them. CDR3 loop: CASKHTVNTEAFF. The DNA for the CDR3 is TGTGCCAGCAAGCACACCGTAAACACTGAAGCTTTCTTT.

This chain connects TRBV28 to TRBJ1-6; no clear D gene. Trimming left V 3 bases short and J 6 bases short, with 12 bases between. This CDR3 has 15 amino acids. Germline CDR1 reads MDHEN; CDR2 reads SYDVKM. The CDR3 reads CASSFRISINSPLHF. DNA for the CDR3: TGTGCCAGCAGTTTCCGGATTTCCATTAATTCACCCCTCCACTTT.

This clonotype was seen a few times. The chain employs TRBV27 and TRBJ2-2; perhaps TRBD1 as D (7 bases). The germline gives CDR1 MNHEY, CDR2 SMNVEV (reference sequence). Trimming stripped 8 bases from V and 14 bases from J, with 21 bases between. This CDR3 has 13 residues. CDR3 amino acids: CASGLNLDRPLFF. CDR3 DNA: TGTGCCAGCGGACTAAACCTGGACAGGCCCCTGTTTTTT.

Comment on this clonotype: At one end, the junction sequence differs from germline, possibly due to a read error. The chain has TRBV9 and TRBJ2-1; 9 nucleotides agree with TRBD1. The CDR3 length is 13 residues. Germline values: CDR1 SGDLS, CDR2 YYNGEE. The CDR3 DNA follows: TGTGCCAGCAGCGTCCGGGACAGGGAGGAGGAGGCCTTC. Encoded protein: CASSVRDREEEAF.

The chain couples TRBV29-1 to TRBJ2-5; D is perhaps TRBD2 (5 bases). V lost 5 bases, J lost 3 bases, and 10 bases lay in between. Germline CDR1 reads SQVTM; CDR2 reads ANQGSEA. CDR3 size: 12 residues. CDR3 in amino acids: CSVLPTKETQYF. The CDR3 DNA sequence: TGCAGCGTTTTACCGACTAAAGAGACCCAGTACTTC.

The CDR3 is CSVDMSDRANTEAFF. CDR3 DNA sequence: TGCAGCGTGGACATGAGTGACAGGGCGAACACTGAAGCTTTCTTT. The chain links TRBV29-1 to TRBJ1-1; 7 nucleotides agree with TRBD1. This CDR3 spans 15 amino acids. The ends lost 6 bases at V and 1 base at J; junction bases unmatched: 11. Germline CDR1 is SQVTM and CDR2 is ANQGSEA.

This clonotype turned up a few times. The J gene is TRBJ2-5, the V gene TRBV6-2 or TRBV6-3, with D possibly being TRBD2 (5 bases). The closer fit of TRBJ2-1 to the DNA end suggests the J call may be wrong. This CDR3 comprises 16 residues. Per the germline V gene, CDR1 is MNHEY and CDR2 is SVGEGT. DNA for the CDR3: TGTGCCAGCAGTTACTCGATCTTCCTAGCCGCCAATGAGCAGTTCTTC. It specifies CASSYSIFLAANEQFF.

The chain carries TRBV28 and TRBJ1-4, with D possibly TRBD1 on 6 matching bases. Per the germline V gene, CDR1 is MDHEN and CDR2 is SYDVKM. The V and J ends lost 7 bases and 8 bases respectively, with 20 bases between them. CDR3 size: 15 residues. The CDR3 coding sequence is TGTGCCAGCACCGTTGGAAGGGGGAGACAGGAAAAACTGTTTTTT. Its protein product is CASTVGRGRQEKLFF.

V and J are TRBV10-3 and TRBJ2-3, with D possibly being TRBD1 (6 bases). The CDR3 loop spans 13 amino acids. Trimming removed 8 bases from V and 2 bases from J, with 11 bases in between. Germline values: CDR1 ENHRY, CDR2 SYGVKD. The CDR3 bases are TGTGCCATCCAGGGGACCCCCACAGATACGCAGTATTTT. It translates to CAIQGTPTDTQYF.